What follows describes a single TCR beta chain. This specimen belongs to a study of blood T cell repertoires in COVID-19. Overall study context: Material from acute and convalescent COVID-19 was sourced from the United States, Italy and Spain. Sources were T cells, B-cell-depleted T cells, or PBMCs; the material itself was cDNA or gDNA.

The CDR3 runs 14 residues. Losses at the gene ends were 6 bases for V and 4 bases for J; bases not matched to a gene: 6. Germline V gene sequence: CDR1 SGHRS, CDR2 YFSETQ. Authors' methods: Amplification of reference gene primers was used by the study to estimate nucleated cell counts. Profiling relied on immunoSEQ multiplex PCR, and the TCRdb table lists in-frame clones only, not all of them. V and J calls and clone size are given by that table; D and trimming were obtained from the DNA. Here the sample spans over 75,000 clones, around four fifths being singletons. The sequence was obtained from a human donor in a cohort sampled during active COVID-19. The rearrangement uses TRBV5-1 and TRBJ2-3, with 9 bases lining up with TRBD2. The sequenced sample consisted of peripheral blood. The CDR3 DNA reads TGCGCCAGCAACCCCGCGGGGGGGGCAGATACGCAGTATTTT. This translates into CASNPAGGADTQYF.